The T cell receptor beta chain described here comes from a study of shared clonotypes between healthy human individuals. Overall study context: Per donor, CD8 memory used one plate, CD8 naive used two, CD4 memory used three and CD4 naive used three.

The CDR3 runs 16 residues. CDR1 MNHGY and CDR2 SVAAGI come from the germline V gene. Trimming stripped 8 bases from V and 3 bases from J, with 20 bases between. Only Caucasian adults living in Nashville, Tennessee made up the donor group. Profiling relied on immunoSEQ multiplex PCR, and the TCRdb table lists in-frame clones only, not all of them. The sample holds some 680,000 clones, roughly 73% seen once. Sample: memory CD4+ T cells sorted from blood. Subset given: CD45RA-negative fraction. The receptor's source is a woman between 25 and 40 years old in good health. The chain has TRBV6-9 and TRBJ1-5; no firm D call. The CDR3, as DNA: TGTGCCAGCGACTGTTGTCGGAGTACCCACAATCAGCCCCAGCATTTT. Protein sequence: CASDCCRSTHNQPQHF.